Listed below are T cell receptor beta chains from one sample, sequenced in a study of blood T cells in healthy people across ages. TCRdb redid the calling of the 5' RACE reads with MiXCR, one entry per CDR3 protein. The sample records hundreds of thousands of distinct CDR3 sequences, 20% to 25% being singletons. Sequenced: blood. These receptors came from a man between 65 and 85 years old in good health. Both conserved end residues are part of each CDR3. Fields, in order: J gene, V gene, D gene, clone size, CDR3 DNA, CDR3 protein. A D gene is named only where the DNA matches it firmly. Only some rows state a clone size, as once, few, many or a class for expanded clones.

TRBJ2-3,TRBV5-1,.,.,TGCGCCAGCAGCTCAGGAGATACGCACACAGATACGCAGTATTTT,CASSSGDTHTDTQYF
TRBJ1-4,TRBV6-5,.,.,TGTGCCAGCAGTTACGGGGTCACTAATGAAAAACTGTTTTTT,CASSYGVTNEKLFF
TRBJ2-5,TRBV9,TRBD2,many,TGTGCCAGCAGCGTAAGCGGGACCCAAGAGACCCAGTACTTC,CASSVSGTQETQYF
TRBJ2-5,TRBV3-1,.,.,TGTGCCAGCAGCCATTCCAGAGAGACCCAGTACTTC,CASSHSRETQYF
TRBJ2-7,TRBV4-3,TRBD1,many,TGCGCCAGCAGCCAAGGACAGGGAGTGGGTCACTACGAGCAGTACTTC,CASSQGQGVGHYEQYF
TRBJ2-7,TRBV28,.,.,TGTGCCAGCAGACCCCCCGTCGGGAGGGGGCGGTCTTACGAGCAGTACTTC,CASRPPVGRGRSYEQYF
TRBJ2-1,TRBV20-1,TRBD2,.,TGCAGTGCTAACTTGCCTAGCGGCAACTACAATGAGCAGTTCTTC,CSANLPSGNYNEQFF
TRBJ1-5,TRBV3-1,TRBD1,.,TGTGCCAGCAGCCACACAGGGGGCGCGGATCAGCCCCAGCATTTT,CASSHTGGADQPQHF
TRBJ2-1,TRBV14,.,few,TGTGCCAGCAGCCAAGACAGGGACTATGAGCAGTTCTTC,CASSQDRDYEQFF
TRBJ2-7,TRBV12-5,.,few,TGTGCTAGTGGCCCTTATCACACGTCGGGCGGGCAGTACTTC,CASGPYHTSGGQYF
TRBJ2-7,TRBV4-1,.,few,TGCGCCAGCAGCCAAGATGGGGGGTTCTCCTACGAGCAGTACTTC,CASSQDGGFSYEQYF
TRBJ2-5,TRBV24-1,.,once,TGTGCCACCAGTGATCCGAACAGAGGGCAAGAGACCCAGTACTTC,CATSDPNRGQETQYF
TRBJ1-2,TRBV7-8,TRBD1,few,TGTGCCAGCAGCCCAAATGGACAGGCGCCTTATGGCTACACCTTC,CASSPNGQAPYGYTF
TRBJ1-2,TRBV6-6,.,.,TGTGCCAGCAGTCTAGGGGAAAGTAATGGCTACACCTTC,CASSLGESNGYTF
TRBJ2-2,TRBV20-1,.,.,TGCAGTGCTAGGATTCCGGGACCACCCACCGGGGAGCTGTTTTTT,CSARIPGPPTGELFF
TRBJ2-1,TRBV28,.,.,TGTGCCAGCAGTGATTTGACGACCGGGATCTACAATGAGCAGTTCTTC,CASSDLTTGIYNEQFF
TRBJ2-7,TRBV9,.,.,TGTGCCAGCAGCGCCACACAGGCCGGATCCTACGAGCAGTACTTC,CASSATQAGSYEQYF
TRBJ2-2,TRBV5-1,.,.,TGCGCCAACGGCTTCTCCACGAGGAACACCGGGGAGCTGTTTTTT,CANGFSTRNTGELFF
TRBJ2-7,TRBV5-5,TRBD1,.,TGTGCCAGCAGCCCGACAGGGTCCCTTACCTACGAGCAGTACTTC,CASSPTGSLTYEQYF
TRBJ2-2,TRBV18,TRBD2,.,TGTGCCAGCTCACCACCTAAGCGGGAGGTCACCGGGGAGCTGTTTTTT,CASSPPKREVTGELFF
TRBJ2-1,TRBV4-3,.,many,TGCGCCAGCAGCCAAGATAGGGGGACTGGGAACAATGAGCAGTTCTTC,CASSQDRGTGNNEQFF
TRBJ2-3,TRBV25-1,.,few,TGTGCCAGCAGCGGGAGAGTCACAGATACGCAGTATTTT,CASSGRVTDTQYF
TRBJ2-3,TRBV28,.,.,TGTGCCAGCAGTTTACCAGAGGTAGATACGCAGTATTTT,CASSLPEVDTQYF
TRBJ2-5,TRBV20-1,.,.,TGCAGTGCTAGTTTCGCGACTAGATTTAACCAAGAGACCCAGTACTTC,CSASFATRFNQETQYF
TRBJ1-2,TRBV9,TRBD1,.,TGTGCCAGCAGCGTAGGCCGGGACAGAGTAAACTATGGCTACACCTTC,CASSVGRDRVNYGYTF
TRBJ2-7,TRBV29-1,.,many,TGCAGCGTTGGTCAACGGTCCTTTGGGGCCGAGCAGTACTTC,CSVGQRSFGAEQYF
TRBJ2-7,TRBV12-3/TRBV12-4,TRBD2,few,TGTGCCAGCAGTTCCCTCGGAGCGGGAGGGCCCCACGAGCAGTACTTC,CASSSLGAGGPHEQYF
TRBJ1-5,TRBV19,TRBD1,.,TGTGCCAGTAGTAATCAGGGGGCTGTACAGCCCCAGCATTTT,CASSNQGAVQPQHF
TRBJ2-5,TRBV6-5,TRBD1,few,TGTGCCAGCAGGTACCCTGGGACAGGTGGACAAGAGACCCAGTACTTC,CASRYPGTGGQETQYF
TRBJ2-1,TRBV20-1,TRBD1,few,TGCAGTGCTAGCCGGGGACAGGGTCTTAACAATGAGCAGTTCTTC,CSASRGQGLNNEQFF
TRBJ2-7,TRBV5-1,TRBD2,once,TGCGCCAGCAAGCGAGCGGGAGGGCCGTACGAGCAGTACTTC,CASKRAGGPYEQYF
TRBJ2-5,TRBV2,.,many,TGTGCCAGCAGTGGCGGCAGACAAGAGACCCAGTACTTC,CASSGGRQETQYF
TRBJ2-7,TRBV5-1,TRBD2,.,TGCGCCAGCAGCTTGGGGCTAGCGGGAGGGAAGGACGAGCAGTACTTC,CASSLGLAGGKDEQYF
TRBJ2-1,TRBV29-1,TRBD2,.,TGCAGCTGGACTAGCGGGAGGGCCCTCGGATACAATGAGCAGTTCTTC,CSWTSGRALGYNEQFF
TRBJ1-2,TRBV29-1,TRBD1,few,TGCAGCGTTGAAGGGAACAGGGGTGGAGGCTACACCTTC,CSVEGNRGGGYTF
TRBJ2-6,TRBV28,.,few,TGTGCCAGCAGTTTCCCTGGTCCCGTCAACGTCCTGACTTTC,CASSFPGPVNVLTF
TRBJ2-5,TRBV12-3/TRBV12-4,.,.,TGTGCCAGCAGTTTCGGGCAGATGGAGACCCAGTACTTC,CASSFGQMETQYF
TRBJ2-4,TRBV12-3/TRBV12-4,.,.,TGTGCCAGCAGTTTCCTAGAAGCGGTCACCAAAAACATTCAGTACTTC,CASSFLEAVTKNIQYF
TRBJ2-7,TRBV5-1,TRBD2,once,TGCGCCAGCAGCCGGGGACTAGCGGGAGAGACCTACGAGCAGTACTTC,CASSRGLAGETYEQYF
TRBJ2-1,TRBV7-3,.,.,TGTGCCAGCAGCGTCGGTGATGCGAGTGAGCAGTTCTTC,CASSVGDASEQFF
TRBJ1-4,TRBV4-3,.,many,TGCGCCAGCAGCCAAGGGGCTGGGCTCGGGGAAAAACTGTTTTTT,CASSQGAGLGEKLFF
TRBJ2-1,TRBV20-1,TRBD1,many,TGCAGTGCTAGACGCCGACAGGGGGCCAACAATGAGCAGTTCTTC,CSARRRQGANNEQFF
TRBJ2-2,TRBV19,.,.,TGTGCCAGTAGTATCCGGGGGTCCCAGGCGGAGCTGTTTTTT,CASSIRGSQAELFF
TRBJ2-5,TRBV6-1,.,.,TGTGCCAGCAGTGAAAATGGTCAACCCTGGGAGACCCAGTACTTC,CASSENGQPWETQYF
TRBJ1-1,TRBV29-1,TRBD1,few,TGCAGCGTGAGAACAGGGGTGATGTACACTGAAGCTTTCTTT,CSVRTGVMYTEAFF
TRBJ2-3,TRBV12-3/TRBV12-4,.,many,TGTGCCAGCAGCGAAAGCACAGATACGCAGTATTTT,CASSESTDTQYF
TRBJ2-5,TRBV7-2,TRBD1,.,TGTGCCAGCAGCTCAGAGGACAGGGGTGGGACCCAGAACTTC,CASSSEDRGGTQNF
TRBJ2-5,TRBV20-1,TRBD1,many,TGCAGTGCTTGTTTAACAGGGGAAATGGAGACCCAGTACTTC,CSACLTGEMETQYF